This is a list of T cell receptor beta chains from one sample in a study of molecular identifiers for immune sequencing clone quantification. In TCRdb, the PCR reads were re-called with MiXCR into one record per CDR3 protein. The data hold approximately 630,000 distinct CDR3 sequences, with roughly 27% observed a single time. The sequencing input was naive CD8+ T cells from blood, with Jurkat cell RNA spiked in. The receptors come from a human donor in good health. Some libraries in this study had Jurkat cell RNA spiked in. Both conserved end residues are part of each CDR3. D genes are given only for firm matches. For some rows the clone size is stated as once, few or many, or as a class when expanded; others skip it.

J gene,clone size,V gene,D gene,CDR3 DNA,CDR3 protein
TRBJ2-1,few,TRBV11-2,TRBD2,TGTGCCAGCAGCTTAGTCCGGCTAGCGGGAGGCCCACGTAATGAGCAGTTCTTC,CASSLVRLAGGPRNEQFF
TRBJ1-2,many,TRBV20-1,-,TGCAGTGGGGCAGGACTCACTAACTATGGCTACACCTTC,CSGAGLTNYGYTF
TRBJ2-3,many,TRBV4-1,-,TGCGCCAGCAGCCAAGATCCAGCTAACACAGATACGCAGTATTTT,CASSQDPANTDTQYF
TRBJ2-7,many,TRBV6-2/TRBV6-3,TRBD1,TGTGCCAGCAGACCGACAGGGATGGGCTACGAGCAGTACTTC,CASRPTGMGYEQYF
TRBJ1-1,once,TRBV2,-,TGTGCCAGCAGTGAAGCCCGGTGTTTAGTGGGCACTGAAGCTTTCTTT,CASSEARCLVGTEAFF
TRBJ2-7,-,TRBV5-5,-,TGTGCCAGCAGCGTCACCGGGGCCTGCGAGCAGTACTTC,CASSVTGACEQYF
TRBJ2-7,many,TRBV7-9,TRBD1,TGTGCCAGCAGCCCCTTCGGACAGGGGCACTACGAGCAGTACTTC,CASSPFGQGHYEQYF
TRBJ2-7,many,TRBV19,-,TGTGCCAGTAGCCCGGGGGGCTTCGGAGGGGGTGAGCAGTACTTC,CASSPGGFGGGEQYF
TRBJ2-5,-,TRBV6-2/TRBV6-3,TRBD2,TGTGCCAGCAACCTACTAGCGGGGTATCAAGAGACCCAGTGCTTC,CASNLLAGYQETQCF
TRBJ2-2,few,TRBV6-5,TRBD2,TGTGCCAGCAGTTACTCATGGGCTAGCGGGTTCACCGGGGAGCTGTTTTTT,CASSYSWASGFTGELFF
TRBJ2-7,-,TRBV5-5,TRBD2,TGTGCCAGCAGCTTCTGGATAGCGGGGGGAGACGAGCAGTACTTC,CASSFWIAGGDEQYF
TRBJ1-3,-,TRBV6-5,-,TGTGCCAGCAGTCCCGAGGCCGTTGCTGGAAACACCATATATTTT,CASSPEAVAGNTIYF
TRBJ1-1,many,TRBV12-3/TRBV12-4,-,TGTGCCAGCAGTTTTCGAGGGGTTAGGATGAACACTGAAGCTTTCTTT,CASSFRGVRMNTEAFF
TRBJ2-5,-,TRBV4-2,TRBD2,TGTGCCAGCAGCCAACAACTAGCGGAAGAGACCCAGTACTTC,CASSQQLAEETQYF
TRBJ1-2,-,TRBV5-5,-,TGTGCCAGCAGTTCTCCAGCCCTCCCAGCTTATGGCTACACCTTC,CASSSPALPAYGYTF
TRBJ1-1,-,TRBV5-1,-,TGCGCCAGCAGCTTCACCGAGGTGAACACTGAAGCTTTCTTT,CASSFTEVNTEAFF
TRBJ1-3,-,TRBV12-3/TRBV12-4,-,TGTGCCAGCAGTTTAGCGATTGGAAACACCATATATTTT,CASSLAIGNTIYF
TRBJ2-7,many,TRBV4-3,-,TGCGCCAGCAGCCAGGGCGCCCAGGGGAGCTCCTACGAGCAGTACTTC,CASSQGAQGSSYEQYF
TRBJ1-5,many,TRBV7-2,-,TGTGCCAGCAGCTTTTGGGGAGCGGGTCAGCCCCAGCATTTT,CASSFWGAGQPQHF
TRBJ2-3,many,TRBV23-1,TRBD2,TGCGCCAGCTGCTCTAGCGGGAGTACAGATACGCAGTATTTT,CASCSSGSTDTQYF
TRBJ1-5,many,TRBV27,-,TGTGCCAGCAGACCGGAAATCAGGAACCGCAATCAGCCCCAGCATTTT,CASRPEIRNRNQPQHF
TRBJ1-1,many,TRBV14,TRBD1,TGTGCCAGCAGCCCACGGTATACAGGGGGCGGACCTGAAGCTTTCTTT,CASSPRYTGGGPEAFF
TRBJ2-5,few,TRBV13,-,TGTGCCAGCAGCTTAGAAGGAGAGTACCAAGAGACCCAGTACTTC,CASSLEGEYQETQYF
TRBJ2-7,many,TRBV7-9,TRBD1,TGTGCCAGCAGCCCAACAGGGGTTCGGTACTACGAGCAGTACTTC,CASSPTGVRYYEQYF
TRBJ1-2,few,TRBV5-4,-,TGTGCCGGAACCTCCGGGAAGGACCACTATGGCTACACCTTC,CAGTSGKDHYGYTF
TRBJ2-3,many,TRBV20-1,-,TGCAGTGCTAAATACCGGGACCCTAGTCGGTCAGATACGCAGTATTTT,CSAKYRDPSRSDTQYF
TRBJ2-2,-,TRBV29-1,-,TGCAGCATGGACGATACGAACACCGGGGAGCTGTTTTTT,CSMDDTNTGELFF
TRBJ2-5,few,TRBV6-1,-,TGTGCCAGCAGTGATCTCGCCCGGCAAGAGACCCAGTACTTC,CASSDLARQETQYF
TRBJ2-1,few,TRBV6-5,-,TGTGCCAGCAGTTACTACAGCTCCTACAATGAGCAGTTCTTC,CASSYYSSYNEQFF
TRBJ2-5,-,TRBV6-4,-,TGTGCCAGCAGCCATAACCCGTCTGGTCAAGAGACCCAGTACTTC,CASSHNPSGQETQYF
TRBJ2-5,-,TRBV29-1,-,TGCAGCGTTGAAGTCACGGGGGAGACCCTGTACTTC,CSVEVTGETLYF
TRBJ2-1,few,TRBV2,-,TGTGCCAGCAGTGAATCGGCTAGCGATGAGCAGTTCTTC,CASSESASDEQFF
TRBJ2-4,many,TRBV5-1,-,TGCGCCAGCAGCCCCGGACAGATTGAACTAGCCAAAAACATTCAGTACTTC,CASSPGQIELAKNIQYF
TRBJ1-5,many,TRBV20-1,TRBD1,TGCAGTGCTAGACTCGCCGGGACAGGGTGGGGTCAGCCCCAGCATTTT,CSARLAGTGWGQPQHF
TRBJ1-2,-,TRBV11-2,-,TGTGCCAGCAGCTTAGAGGGAGGGATTAACTATGGCTACACCTTC,CASSLEGGINYGYTF
TRBJ1-1,many,TRBV6-2/TRBV6-3,TRBD1,TGTGCCAGCAGTTACCACGCAGGGGGCACTGAAGCTTTCTTT,CASSYHAGGTEAFF
TRBJ2-2,-,TRBV27,TRBD2,TGTGCCAACAGTTTAAGCGGGAAGCTGTTTTTT,CANSLSGKLFF
TRBJ2-1,-,TRBV19,-,TGTGCCAGTAGTATAGCGGACACCTTCTCCTACAATGAGCAGTTCTTC,CASSIADTFSYNEQFF
TRBJ2-7,-,TRBV6-2/TRBV6-3,TRBD2,TGTGCCAGCAGCCCTGAACTAGCGGGGGGCGCCTACGAGCAGTACTTC,CASSPELAGGAYEQYF
TRBJ2-3,-,TRBV27,-,TGTACCAGCAGGGATACAGATACGCAGTATTTT,CTSRDTDTQYF
TRBJ1-4,many,TRBV7-6,-,TGTGCCAGCAGCCCACCGGGTGCAACTAATGAAAAACTGTTTTTT,CASSPPGATNEKLFF
TRBJ2-1,few,TRBV20-1,-,TGCAGTGCTAGAAGGGTCGGGGCCTACAATGAGCAGTTCTTC,CSARRVGAYNEQFF
TRBJ2-6,-,TRBV20-1,-,TGCAGTGCTACGGATATATCCTCTGGGGCCAACGTCCTGACTTTC,CSATDISSGANVLTF
TRBJ2-7,-,TRBV28,TRBD2,TGTGCCGGCAGTTTGCGTCTAGCGGCCTACGAGCAGTACTTC,CAGSLRLAAYEQYF
TRBJ1-5,few,TRBV27,TRBD1,TGTGCCAGCAGTATTCAGGGGGCTCAGCCCCAGCATTTT,CASSIQGAQPQHF
TRBJ2-5,many,TRBV6-5,TRBD1,TGTGCCAGCAGTTACAGGGGAAGACAGGGTAACCAAGAGACCCAGTACTTC,CASSYRGRQGNQETQYF
TRBJ2-1,few,TRBV20-1,-,TGCAGTGCCAGAGACGATGAGCAGTTCTTC,CSARDDEQFF
TRBJ2-7,-,TRBV4-3,-,TGCGCCAGCAGCCAAGGGCGGCAGGGGTCCTACGAGCAGTACTTC,CASSQGRQGSYEQYF
TRBJ2-7,many,TRBV6-1,-,TGTGCCAGCACCGAGGGTTTACCCTACGAGCAGTACTTC,CASTEGLPYEQYF
TRBJ2-7,-,TRBV11-2,TRBD2,TGTGCCAGCAGCTTAGGGTGGGCTAGCGGTGTGTGGGAGCAGTACTTC,CASSLGWASGVWEQYF
TRBJ2-2,-,TRBV28,TRBD1,TGTGCCAGCAATATGTGGGGGACAGGGGACACCGGGGAGCTGTTTTTT,CASNMWGTGDTGELFF
TRBJ2-7,-,TRBV6-2/TRBV6-3,-,TGTGCCAGCAGACCGAGCTCCGGGACCTCCTACGAGCAGTACTTC,CASRPSSGTSYEQYF
TRBJ2-5,many,TRBV2,-,TGTGCCAGCAGTGAATGGCAAGATCAAGAGACCCAGTACTTC,CASSEWQDQETQYF
TRBJ2-7,few,TRBV6-2/TRBV6-3,TRBD1,TGTGCCAGCAGCCGGGACAGAAGGGGCTACGAGCAGTACTTC,CASSRDRRGYEQYF
TRBJ2-3,few,TRBV2,-,TGTGCCAGCAAACCCGGGGGTCTGCCAGATACGCAGTATTTT,CASKPGGLPDTQYF
TRBJ2-1,-,TRBV11-2,-,TGTGCCAGCAGCTTATACCGAAGCTCCTACAATGAGCAGTTCTTC,CASSLYRSSYNEQFF
TRBJ2-7,few,TRBV20-1,-,TGCAGTGCTAGAGATTGGGCAGGGGGGGCCTACGAGCAGTACTTC,CSARDWAGGAYEQYF